Shown below are 4 T cell receptor beta chains from a single sample sequenced in a study of blood T cell repertoires in COVID-19. Clones were sequenced by immunoSEQ multiplex PCR, and TCRdb holds only the in-frame ones, with some missing. The data hold some 330,000 clones, with 88% observed a single time. Sequenced input: peripheral blood. The receptors here all came from a woman aged 45-59 years with active or convalescent COVID-19.

The chain combines TRBV2 with TRBJ1-5; D ambiguous. Germline values: CDR1 SNHLY, CDR2 FYNNEI. The CDR3 loop spans 13 amino acids. V shed 6 bases and J shed 9 bases, with 15 bases lying between them. CDR3 nucleotides: TGTGCCAGCAGGTGGACCGAGGGTGGGCCCCAGCATTTT. This sequence encodes CASRWTEGGPQHF.

Only one count was recorded for this clone. The chain combines TRBV19 with TRBJ2-2; TRBD2 agrees at 8 bases. The CDR3 loop spans 14 amino acids. Germline CDR1 reads LNHDA; CDR2 reads SQIVND (reference sequence). The V gene end was trimmed by 3 bases and the J gene end by 7 bases; junction bases not matched to a gene: 4. The CDR3 loop is CASSINSGSGELFF. DNA for the CDR3: TGTGCCAGTAGTATCAACAGCGGGAGCGGGGAGCTGTTTTTT.

CDR3 in amino acids: CSVFTGDDGYTF. The CDR3, as DNA: TGCAGCGTTTTTACAGGGGATGATGGCTACACCTTC. The chain couples TRBV29-1 to TRBJ1-2; 7 bases fit TRBD1. V was pared by 5 bases and J by 6 bases, with 6 bases of the junction left unmatched. The germline CDR1 and CDR2 sequences are SQVTM and ANQGSEA. The CDR3 spans 12 residues.

V usage is TRBV7-3 and J usage is TRBJ2-7; a weak D match, TRBD1 (5 bases). V was cut by 1 base and J by 5 bases, with 9 bases left in between. Per the germline V gene, CDR1 is SGHTA and CDR2 is FQGTGA. This CDR3 comprises 13 residues. The CDR3 bases are TGTGCCAGCAGCTTAAGTGGGGCCGACGAGCAGTACTTC. Translating it yields CASSLSGADEQYF.